This is a list of T cell receptor beta chains from one sample in a study of identical twins. Via MiXCR, TCRdb re-called the 5' RACE reads, giving one row per CDR3 protein. The sample carries nearly 900,000 distinct CDR3 sequences, roughly 12% recorded once. These data were likewise used in another study, on yellow fever vaccine responses in identical twins.

The sequencing sample was made of PBMCs. The receptor source for this set is a woman in her late teens or twenties in good health. Each CDR3 is given with its conserved first and last residue. A D gene is named only where the DNA matches it firmly. Clone size, where shown, is once, few, many, or a class for clones that have expanded.

CDR3nt: TGTGCCAGCAGGTTAGCGGGAGCCCCCGGGGAGCTGTTTTTT
CDR3aa: CASRLAGAPGELFF
j_gene: TRBJ2-2
d_gene: TRBD2
v_gene: TRBV3-1
len: 14
abundance: .

CDR3nt: TGCAGTGCTAGAGATATTAGTAGGGGCTATGAGCAGTTCTTC
CDR3aa: CSARDISRGYEQFF
j_gene: TRBJ2-1
d_gene: .
v_gene: TRBV20-1
len: 14
abundance: few

CDR3nt: TGTGCCAGCAGCCAAGATGCCCGACTAGCGGGATACGAGCAGTACTTC
CDR3aa: CASSQDARLAGYEQYF
j_gene: TRBJ2-7
d_gene: TRBD2
v_gene: TRBV14
len: 16
abundance: .

CDR3nt: TGTGCCAGCTCACCAAGGCAGGGGAACTCCTACGAGCAGTACTTC
CDR3aa: CASSPRQGNSYEQYF
j_gene: TRBJ2-7
d_gene: .
v_gene: TRBV18
len: 15
abundance: .

CDR3nt: TGTTCCAGCAGCTTACAGGGGGGGACTGAAGCTTTCTTT
CDR3aa: CSSSLQGGTEAFF
j_gene: TRBJ1-1
d_gene: TRBD1
v_gene: TRBV7-9
len: 13
abundance: few

CDR3nt: TGCAGGGGGGGGGGAAGGCAAGAGACCCAGTACTTC
CDR3aa: CRGGGRQETQYF
j_gene: TRBJ2-5
d_gene: TRBD2
v_gene: TRBV20-1
len: 12
abundance: few

CDR3nt: TGTGCCAGCAGGGGACTAGCGGGAGGGAAGGTTGAGCAGTTCTTC
CDR3aa: CASRGLAGGKVEQFF
j_gene: TRBJ2-1
d_gene: TRBD2
v_gene: TRBV28
len: 15
abundance: .

CDR3nt: TGCGCCAGCAGCGGGGGACAGGGTACCTACAATGAGCAGTTCTTC
CDR3aa: CASSGGQGTYNEQFF
j_gene: TRBJ2-1
d_gene: TRBD1
v_gene: TRBV5-1
len: 15
abundance: many

CDR3nt: TGTGCCAGCAGCTCTAGTACCGCAGGGCAAGAGACCCAGTACTTC
CDR3aa: CASSSSTAGQETQYF
j_gene: TRBJ2-5
d_gene: .
v_gene: TRBV7-8
len: 15
abundance: .

CDR3nt: TGCAGTGCTCCCACCGGGACCCAAGAGACCCAGTACTTC
CDR3aa: CSAPTGTQETQYF
j_gene: TRBJ2-5
d_gene: .
v_gene: TRBV20-1
len: 13
abundance: few

CDR3nt: TGTGCCAGCAGCTTGGTGGTGACAGGGTTTACAGATACGCAGTATTTT
CDR3aa: CASSLVVTGFTDTQYF
j_gene: TRBJ2-3
d_gene: TRBD1
v_gene: TRBV5-4
len: 16
abundance: .

CDR3nt: TGTGCCAGCAGGCCCGGACAGGCTGCTTATGGCTACACCTTC
CDR3aa: CASRPGQAAYGYTF
j_gene: TRBJ1-2
d_gene: TRBD1
v_gene: TRBV12-3/TRBV12-4
len: 14
abundance: few

CDR3nt: TGCGCCAGCAGCTTGGACGCGGGATTGGGGGACTATGGCTACACCTTC
CDR3aa: CASSLDAGLGDYGYTF
j_gene: TRBJ1-2
d_gene: .
v_gene: TRBV5-1
len: 16
abundance: few

CDR3nt: TGTGCCAGCAGTGAACCCCAGTGGGTGCCGGATCGCTCCCACAATGAGCAGTTCTTC
CDR3aa: CASSEPQWVPDRSHNEQFF
j_gene: TRBJ2-1
d_gene: .
v_gene: TRBV6-1
len: 19
abundance: .

CDR3nt: TGCGCCAGCAGCTTTAGGATCAACGGATCATTGGGCTATGGCTACACCTTC
CDR3aa: CASSFRINGSLGYGYTF
j_gene: TRBJ1-2
d_gene: .
v_gene: TRBV5-1
len: 17
abundance: few

CDR3nt: TGCAGCGTTGTTCTCGCGGGGAGGTCGGTGACCCAGTACTTC
CDR3aa: CSVVLAGRSVTQYF
j_gene: TRBJ2-5
d_gene: .
v_gene: TRBV29-1
len: 14
abundance: many

CDR3nt: TGCGCCAGCAGCTTCGTCGACTGGACTAGCGGGACCGATACGCAGTATTTT
CDR3aa: CASSFVDWTSGTDTQYF
j_gene: TRBJ2-3
d_gene: TRBD2
v_gene: TRBV5-1
len: 17
abundance: many

CDR3nt: TGCAGCGTTGAAGATTCAGGAGCGGGAGGGGAGCAGTTCTTC
CDR3aa: CSVEDSGAGGEQFF
j_gene: TRBJ2-1
d_gene: TRBD2
v_gene: TRBV29-1
len: 14
abundance: many

CDR3nt: TGTGCCAGCAGGGGTCTAGCGGGAGACTCCAATGAGCAGTTCTTC
CDR3aa: CASRGLAGDSNEQFF
j_gene: TRBJ2-1
d_gene: TRBD2
v_gene: TRBV3-1
len: 15
abundance: .

CDR3nt: TGCGCCAGCAGCTTGATGGGGGTGTCCGAGGCAAGCACTAGCACAGATACGCAGTATTTT
CDR3aa: CASSLMGVSEASTSTDTQYF
j_gene: TRBJ2-3
d_gene: .
v_gene: TRBV5-1
len: 20
abundance: .

CDR3nt: TGTGCCATCAGTCAACAGGGTTCTGAAGCTTTCTTT
CDR3aa: CAISQQGSEAFF
j_gene: TRBJ1-1
d_gene: .
v_gene: TRBV10-3
len: 12
abundance: many

CDR3nt: TGTGCCAGCAGCCAAGACAGGCTTCCGTACGAGCAGTACTTC
CDR3aa: CASSQDRLPYEQYF
j_gene: TRBJ2-7
d_gene: .
v_gene: TRBV14
len: 14
abundance: .

CDR3nt: TGTGCCAGCAGCCCATTAGCCCCCCTAGCCGCGAACACCGGGGAGCTGTTTTTT
CDR3aa: CASSPLAPLAANTGELFF
j_gene: TRBJ2-2
d_gene: .
v_gene: TRBV11-3
len: 18
abundance: .

CDR3nt: TGTGCCAGCGGGCCCTTACGGGCTGAGCAGTTCTTC
CDR3aa: CASGPLRAEQFF
j_gene: TRBJ2-1
d_gene: .
v_gene: TRBV28
len: 12
abundance: many

CDR3nt: TGTGCCAGCAGCCCCCGGTCGGGACTAGCTTCCGATACGCAGTATTTT
CDR3aa: CASSPRSGLASDTQYF
j_gene: TRBJ2-3
d_gene: TRBD2
v_gene: TRBV14
len: 16
abundance: .

CDR3nt: TGTGCCAGCAGTGAAGGTTTACTCACAAATACGCAGTATTTT
CDR3aa: CASSEGLLTNTQYF
j_gene: TRBJ2-3
d_gene: .
v_gene: TRBV6-1
len: 14
abundance: .

CDR3nt: TGCAGCGTTGAGGGGGACAGTTATGGCTACACCTTC
CDR3aa: CSVEGDSYGYTF
j_gene: TRBJ1-2
d_gene: TRBD1
v_gene: TRBV29-1
len: 12
abundance: .

CDR3nt: TGTGCCAGCAGTTACTCGGAAAGAGGCAGTACGATTGGCTACACCTTC
CDR3aa: CASSYSERGSTIGYTF
j_gene: TRBJ1-2
d_gene: .
v_gene: TRBV6-5
len: 16
abundance: .

CDR3nt: TGCAGTGCTAGATGGAGGGTGAGCACTGAAGCTTTCTTT
CDR3aa: CSARWRVSTEAFF
j_gene: TRBJ1-1
d_gene: .
v_gene: TRBV20-1
len: 13
abundance: .

CDR3nt: TGTGCCAGCAGCCCCGGACTAGCGGGGAGGACCGGGGAGCTGTTTTTT
CDR3aa: CASSPGLAGRTGELFF
j_gene: TRBJ2-2
d_gene: TRBD2
v_gene: TRBV2
len: 16
abundance: many

CDR3nt: TGTGCCAGCAGCTCACAAGGACTAGCGTCGCTTGGAGAGCAGTTCTTC
CDR3aa: CASSSQGLASLGEQFF
j_gene: TRBJ2-1
d_gene: TRBD2
v_gene: TRBV7-9
len: 16
abundance: few

CDR3nt: TGCGCCAGCAGCCCGGCAATCAGCGGCCGTGGCACAGATACGCAGTATTTT
CDR3aa: CASSPAISGRGTDTQYF
j_gene: TRBJ2-3
d_gene: .
v_gene: TRBV5-1
len: 17
abundance: few

CDR3nt: TGCGCCAGCTGGGCAGGGGAAACCTACAATGAGCAGTTCTTC
CDR3aa: CASWAGETYNEQFF
j_gene: TRBJ2-1
d_gene: .
v_gene: TRBV5-1
len: 14
abundance: .

CDR3nt: TGTGCCAGCAGCCCGTACCGGGAAACCTACGAGCAGTACTTC
CDR3aa: CASSPYRETYEQYF
j_gene: TRBJ2-7
d_gene: .
v_gene: TRBV28
len: 14
abundance: .

CDR3nt: TGCAGCGTCAGCCTCAACAGGGGAGGCTCCTACAATGAGCAGTTCTTC
CDR3aa: CSVSLNRGGSYNEQFF
j_gene: TRBJ2-1
d_gene: .
v_gene: TRBV29-1
len: 16
abundance: .

CDR3nt: TGTGCCAGCAGTCCTTCGGACAGGGTCTATAATTCACCCCTCCACTTT
CDR3aa: CASSPSDRVYNSPLHF
j_gene: TRBJ1-6
d_gene: TRBD1
v_gene: TRBV27
len: 16
abundance: few

CDR3nt: TGTGCCAGCAAAAGAAGCGGGGGGGCCGTGACCGGGGAGCTGTTTTTT
CDR3aa: CASKRSGGAVTGELFF
j_gene: TRBJ2-2
d_gene: TRBD2
v_gene: TRBV25-1
len: 16
abundance: .

CDR3nt: TGTGCCAGCAGTGAAGCTTCATCCGGGGAGCTGTTTTTT
CDR3aa: CASSEASSGELFF
j_gene: TRBJ2-2
d_gene: .
v_gene: TRBV2
len: 13
abundance: .

CDR3nt: TGTGCCAGCAGCTTGGTAATGGACTACCTGAATTCGAGGACAGATACGCAGTATTTT
CDR3aa: CASSLVMDYLNSRTDTQYF
j_gene: TRBJ2-3
d_gene: .
v_gene: TRBV11-1
len: 19
abundance: few

CDR3nt: TGTGCCAGCAGCCCGAGCCTCTCGGGACTCAGTACACATGAGCAGTTCTTC
CDR3aa: CASSPSLSGLSTHEQFF
j_gene: TRBJ2-1
d_gene: .
v_gene: TRBV7-6
len: 17
abundance: few

CDR3nt: TGTGCCAGCAGCCAACGACTAGCGGGGGGAAACACAGATACGCAGTATTTT
CDR3aa: CASSQRLAGGNTDTQYF
j_gene: TRBJ2-3
d_gene: TRBD2
v_gene: TRBV11-2
len: 17
abundance: .

CDR3nt: TGTGCCAGCAGTTTAGGAATCACTGAAGCTTTCTTT
CDR3aa: CASSLGITEAFF
j_gene: TRBJ1-1
d_gene: .
v_gene: TRBV12-3/TRBV12-4
len: 12
abundance: few

CDR3nt: TGCAGTGCTAGAGGGACGGGGGGCCCTTTGGGCGGGGAGCTGTTTTTT
CDR3aa: CSARGTGGPLGGELFF
j_gene: TRBJ2-2
d_gene: .
v_gene: TRBV20-1
len: 16
abundance: .

CDR3nt: TGTGCCATCAGCAGGGGCGGGAACACTGAAGCTTTCTTT
CDR3aa: CAISRGGNTEAFF
j_gene: TRBJ1-1
d_gene: .
v_gene: TRBV10-3
len: 13
abundance: few

CDR3nt: TGCAGTGCTAGAGTACCCCTCGGGGACTGGCCAGCGGGGGGGACGAAAGAGACCCAGTACTTC
CDR3aa: CSARVPLGDWPAGGTKETQYF
j_gene: TRBJ2-5
d_gene: TRBD2
v_gene: TRBV20-1
len: 21
abundance: few

CDR3nt: TGCAGTGCTAGCAGTTACCAAGAGACCCAGTACTTC
CDR3aa: CSASSYQETQYF
j_gene: TRBJ2-5
d_gene: .
v_gene: TRBV20-1
len: 12
abundance: few

CDR3nt: TGTGCCACCAGTGATTCCCGGCTGGCCAGGAACACCGGGGAGCTGTTTTTT
CDR3aa: CATSDSRLARNTGELFF
j_gene: TRBJ2-2
d_gene: .
v_gene: TRBV24-1
len: 17
abundance: many